Listed below are T cell receptor beta chains from one sample, sequenced in a study of OX40 agonist ivuxolimab in advanced cancers. TCRdb keeps only in-frame clones here, not all; method: immunoSEQ multiplex PCR. The sample lists some 16,000 clones, around nine tenths occurring once. The specimen comprised CD4+ or CD8+ T cells sorted from blood, sampled in a trial of the OX40 agonist ivuxolimab. The source is an adult with an advanced solid tumor such as melanoma, head and neck, liver or kidney cancer. CDR3s include the opening cysteine and the closing phenylalanine or tryptophan.

V,J,CDR3
TRBV10-3,TRBJ2-7,CAISDGLAGDEQYF
TRBV7-9,TRBJ2-5,CAGRQDQETQYF
TRBV15,TRBJ2-1,CATSTSRAGSYEQFF
TRBV5-1,TRBJ1-2,CASSMRGAPNYGYTF
TRBV5-1,TRBJ1-2,CASTSGARGYTF
TRBV7-2,TRBJ2-2,CASSAGGANTGELFF
TRBV11-3,TRBJ1-5,CASSLVLPGGGDQPQHF
TRBV7-6,TRBJ1-4,CASSFSENEKLFF
TRBV30,TRBJ2-1,CAWSTQGLYNEQFF
TRBV11-2,TRBJ1-5,CASSLSARQTQHF
TRBV27,TRBJ2-7,CASSLSKGSGEQYF
TRBV7-2,-,CASSPRGSSYEQYF